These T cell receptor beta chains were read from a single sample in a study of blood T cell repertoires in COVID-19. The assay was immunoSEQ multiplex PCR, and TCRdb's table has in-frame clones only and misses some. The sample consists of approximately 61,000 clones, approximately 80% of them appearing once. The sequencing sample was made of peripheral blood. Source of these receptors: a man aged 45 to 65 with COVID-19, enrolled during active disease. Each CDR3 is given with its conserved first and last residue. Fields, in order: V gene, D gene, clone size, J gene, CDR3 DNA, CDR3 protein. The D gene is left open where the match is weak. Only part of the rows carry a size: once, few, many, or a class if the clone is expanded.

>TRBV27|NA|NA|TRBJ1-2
TGTGCCAGCAGCCCCGATTCCTGGGGGAGGGACTATGGCTACACCTTC
CASSPDSWGRDYGYTF
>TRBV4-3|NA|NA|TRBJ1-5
TGCGCCAGCAGCCAAGACGGGAGCAATCAGCCCCAGCATTTT
CASSQDGSNQPQHF
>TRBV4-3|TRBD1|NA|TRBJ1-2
TGCGCCAGCAGCCAAAACTACGGGGGGACAGGGAACTATGGCTACACCTTC
CASSQNYGGTGNYGYTF
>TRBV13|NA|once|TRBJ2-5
TGTGCCAGCAGCTACTTAGAGACCCAGTACTTC
CASSYLETQYF
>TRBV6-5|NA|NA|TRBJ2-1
TGTGCCAGCATCCCCACTCTGGGGAGTGAGCAGTTCTTC
CASIPTLGSEQFF
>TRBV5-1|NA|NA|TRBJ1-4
TGCGCCAGCAGGCCGGGGGTGACTAATGAAAAACTGTTTTTT
CASRPGVTNEKLFF
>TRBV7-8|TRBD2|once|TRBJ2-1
TGTGCCAGCAGCCGGGGGCAGGGTAGCGGGAGGGCCGGGGAGCAGTTCTTC
CASSRGQGSGRAGEQFF
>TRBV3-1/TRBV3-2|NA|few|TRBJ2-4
TGTGCCAGCACCTTTAGCGGTTCGGGCAAAAACATTCAGTACTTC
CASTFSGSGKNIQYF
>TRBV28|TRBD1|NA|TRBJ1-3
TGTGCCAGCACCAGGACAGGGGGCTCTGGAAACACCATATATTTT
CASTRTGGSGNTIYF
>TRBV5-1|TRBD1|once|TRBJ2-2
TGCGCCAGCAGCCCAGACAGGGGATGGAACACCGGGGAGCTGTTTTTT
CASSPDRGWNTGELFF
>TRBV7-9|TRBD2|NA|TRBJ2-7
TGTGCCACCAATCTAATTAGCGGGAGTCCCTCCTACGAGCAGTACTTC
CATNLISGSPSYEQYF
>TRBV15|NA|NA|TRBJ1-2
TGTGCCACCAGCAGAGTCGCACTACCTAACTATGGCTACACCTTC
CATSRVALPNYGYTF
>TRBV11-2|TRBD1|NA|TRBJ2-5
TGTGCCAGCAGTATTACAGGGGGAAGAGAGACCCAGTACTTC
CASSITGGRETQYF
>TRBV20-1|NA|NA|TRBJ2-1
TGCAGTGCTAGTCCAGGTGTCACTGAGCAGTTCTTC
CSASPGVTEQFF
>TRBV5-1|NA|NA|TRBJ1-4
TGCGCCAGCCGGAGGGGCCCCGGGGGTGAGGAAAAACTGTTTTTT
CASRRGPGGEEKLFF
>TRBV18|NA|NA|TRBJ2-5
TGTGCCAGCTCCAACCCGGTCCGAGAGACCCAGTACTTC
CASSNPVRETQYF
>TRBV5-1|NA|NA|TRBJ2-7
TGCGCCAGCAGCTCCCTAAACCTCGCCGAGCAGTACTTC
CASSSLNLAEQYF
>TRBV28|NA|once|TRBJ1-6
TGTGCCAGCAGTTCCCTCAGCGGGAGAAGGAATTCACCCCTCCACTTT
CASSSLSGRRNSPLHF